This T cell receptor (beta chain) was recovered during a study of Ad26.COV2.S vaccination and SARS-CoV-2 variants. Only in-frame clones appear in the TCRdb table, and some are missing; sequencing was by immunoSEQ multiplex PCR. The sample yields a few hundred thousand clones, roughly 84% seen once. Treatment of the sample: roughly 19 received Ad26.COV2.S at low or high dose, single or two shots; several received placebo; per-sample allocation not given. Day 63 following the first vaccine or placebo injection was when the samples were taken. CDR3 size: 14 residues. V shed 5 bases and J shed 3 bases, with 10 bases lying between them. Looked up from germline, CDR1 is SGHNT and CDR2 is YENEEA.

This chain links TRBV11-3 with TRBJ2-2, with D perhaps assigned TRBD1 or TRBD2 (5 bases each). The sequenced sample was peripheral blood, obtained in a trial of Ad26.COV2.S vaccine versus placebo. This TCR came from a person aged 18-60 years who received the Ad26.COV2.S COVID-19 vaccine or a placebo. CDR3 bases: TGTGCCAGCAGCCAGGGACGGGACACCGGGGAGCTGTTTTTT. This gives the protein CASSQGRDTGELFF.